These 11 T cell receptor beta chains share one sample of origin, sequenced in a study of radiation and T cells in renal cell carcinoma. The sample's time point: blood 2 weeks post-SBRT. The treatment is: 15 Gy SBRT to primary tumor, nephrectomy 4 weeks later. The protocol was immunoSEQ multiplex PCR, while the TCRdb copy is restricted to in-frame clones and leaves out a portion. The table has roughly 150,000 clones, over 80% seen once; the top ten hold approximately 13%. Sequencing was performed on blood, taken from a patient whose treatment included radiotherapy and nephrectomy. The receptor set was obtained from a woman aged 45-59 years with renal cell carcinoma.

The chain has TRBV9 and TRBJ2-3, with TRBD1 identical over 10 bases. V was pared by 3 bases and J by 2 bases, with 6 bases of the junction left unmatched. From germline, CDR1 is SGDLS and CDR2 YYNGEE. CDR3 length equals 16 residues. The CDR3 region is CASSASGQGSTDTQYF. CDR3 coding DNA: TGTGCCAGCAGCGCTTCGGGACAGGGGTCCACAGATACGCAGTATTTT.

The chain recombines TRBV18 with TRBJ2-7, with TRBD2 matching 9 bases. The ends lost 2 bases at V and 4 bases at J; junction bases unmatched: 12. The germline V gene encodes CDR1 KGHSH and CDR2 LQKENI. There are 17 residues in the CDR3. CDR3 region: CASSPGTATSGKYEQYF. The CDR3 bases are TGTGCCAGCTCACCAGGGACGGCGACTAGCGGAAAATACGAGCAGTACTTC.

In the case of this clone: Additional DNA sequences in this sample encode the identical CDR3. The chain links TRBV18 to TRBJ2-1, with TRBD1 identical over 8 bases. This CDR3 is 15 amino acids long. Germline assignment: CDR1 KGHSH and CDR2 LQKENI. The trim removed 2 bases at V and 0 bases at J, leaving 0 bases unmatched. DNA for the CDR3: TGTGCCAGCTCACCAGGGACAGGCTCCTACAATGAGCAGTTCTTC. Protein sequence: CASSPGTGSYNEQFF.

The rearrangement links TRBV5-1 to TRBJ2-3; TRBD2 matches 8 bases. V lost 0 bases to trimming and J lost 6 bases; unmatched junction nucleotides: 3. Germline CDR1 and CDR2: SGHRS and YFSETQ. The CDR3 runs 14 residues. The CDR3 nucleotides read TGCGCCAGCAGCTTGGTAGGCGGGGGGGATACGCAGTATTTT. This encodes CASSLVGGGDTQYF.

The J gene is TRBJ2-3, the V gene TRBV5-1; D could derive from TRBD1 or TRBD2 (6 bases each). The CDR3 extends over 15 amino acids. The V end was cut by 0 bases, the J end by 2 bases, with 10 bases between. Germline-derived CDR1 and CDR2 are SGHRS and YFSETQ. This chain's CDR3 is CASSLEGGLTDTQYF. CDR3 coding DNA: TGCGCCAGCAGCTTGGAGGGGGGACTCACAGATACGCAGTATTTT.

The chain is built from TRBV7-9 and TRBJ1-1; perhaps TRBD1 as D (5 bases). V lost 5 bases and J 4 bases, leaving 14 bases between the germline ends. The germline V gene has CDR1 SEHNR and CDR2 FQNEAQ (reference sequence). The CDR3 is 14 amino acids. The CDR3, as DNA: TGTGCCAGCAGCAAAGGAGGGGCGGTCACTGAAGCTTTCTTT. This gives the protein CASSKGGAVTEAFF.

The V gene is TRBV4-2, the J gene TRBJ1-4; 8 nucleotides match TRBD1. Germline assignment: CDR1 LGHNA and CDR2 YNFKEQ. The CDR3 runs 16 residues. The J segment lost 6 bases and the V segment lost 1 base, leaving 7 bases of the junction unmatched. CDR3 DNA: TGTGCCAGCAGCCAAGTCCAGGGGGCATCGCATGAAAAACTGTTTTTT. Translated: CASSQVQGASHEKLFF.

V gene TRBV6-5 combines with J gene TRBJ1-2; weak D call: TRBD1 (6 bases). The germline CDR1 and CDR2 sequences are MNHEY and SVGAGI. The CDR3 sequence is 15 residues long. Between the trimmed V and J ends, which lost 6 bases and 4 bases, there was a span of 18 bases. The CDR3 coding sequence is TGTGCCAGCAGACTCTACAGGGAGTTTAGCTATGGCTACACCTTC. Translating gives CASRLYREFSYGYTF.

This chain uses TRBV9 with TRBJ1-5, with D unresolved. The CDR3 is 13 residues long. Trimming cost V 4 bases and J 5 bases, with 10 bases left between them. Per germline, CDR1 SGDLS and CDR2 YYNGEE. As DNA, the CDR3 is TGTGCCAGCAGCCAGCAGCTGGATCAGCCCCAGCATTTT. Translating gives CASSQQLDQPQHF.

This rearrangement joins TRBV7-2 to TRBJ2-2; D remains unclear. Germline-derived CDR1 and CDR2 are SGHTA and FQGNSA. V lost 0 bases and J 6 bases, leaving 5 bases between the germline ends. The CDR3 totals 13 residues. CDR3 in amino acids: CASSLASAGELFF. In DNA, the CDR3 is TGTGCCAGCAGCTTAGCGTCGGCCGGGGAGCTGTTTTTT.

The genes are TRBV7-2 and TRBJ2-3, with 7 bases fitting TRBD2. Germline V gives CDR1 SGHTA, CDR2 FQGNSA. This CDR3 is built from 16 residues. V shed 0 bases, J shed 0 bases, and the junction held 3 bases outside the gene matches. This CDR3 is CASSLAGGTSTDTQYF. The CDR3 DNA reads TGTGCCAGCAGCTTAGCGGGGGGGACTAGCACAGATACGCAGTATTTT.